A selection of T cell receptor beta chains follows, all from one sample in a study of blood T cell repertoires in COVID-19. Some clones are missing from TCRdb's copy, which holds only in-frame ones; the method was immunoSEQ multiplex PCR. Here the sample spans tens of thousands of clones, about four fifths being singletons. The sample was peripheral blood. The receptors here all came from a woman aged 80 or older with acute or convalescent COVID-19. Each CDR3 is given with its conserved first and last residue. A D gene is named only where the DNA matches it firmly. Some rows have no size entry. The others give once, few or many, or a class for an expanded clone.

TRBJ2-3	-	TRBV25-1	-	CASSATGTSTDTQYF	TGTGCCAGCAGTGCAACCGGGACAAGCACAGATACGCAGTATTTT
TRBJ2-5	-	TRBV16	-	CASSQKTGLTAQYF	TGTGCCAGCAGCCAAAAGACTGGACTTACGGCCCAGTACTTC
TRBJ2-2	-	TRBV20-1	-	CSASRLGGGTGELFF	TGCAGTGCTAGTAGGCTGGGGGGTGGAACCGGGGAGCTGTTTTTT
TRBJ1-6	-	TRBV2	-	CASSEQTGLKVLF	TGTGCCAGCAGTGAACAAACAGGTCTTAAAGTTCTCTTT
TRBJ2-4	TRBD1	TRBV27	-	CASSFSAGGNIQYF	TGTGCCAGCAGTTTCTCGGCAGGGGGAAACATTCAGTACTTC
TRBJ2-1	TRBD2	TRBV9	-	CASSVVPSGSSYNEQFF	TGTGCCAGCAGCGTAGTACCTAGCGGAAGCTCCTACAATGAGCAGTTCTTC
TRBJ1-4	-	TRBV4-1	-	CASSQTRQATNEKLFF	TGCGCCAGCAGCCAGACCCGACAGGCAACTAATGAAAAACTGTTTTTT
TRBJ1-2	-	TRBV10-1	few	CASGELLRGLDGYTF	TGCGCCAGCGGCGAATTACTGCGGGGTTTAGATGGCTACACCTTC
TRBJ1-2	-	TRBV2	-	CASMLGGTNYGYTF	TGTGCCAGCATGCTCGGGGGAACTAACTATGGCTACACCTTC
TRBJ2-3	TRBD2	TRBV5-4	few	CASSRSGRGFDTQYF	TGTGCCAGCAGCCGGAGCGGGAGGGGTTTTGATACGCAGTATTTT
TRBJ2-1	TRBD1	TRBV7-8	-	CASAQERGRVEQFF	TGTGCCAGCGCTCAAGAAAGGGGGCGCGTTGAGCAGTTCTTC
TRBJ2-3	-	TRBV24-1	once	CATAARATDTQYF	TGTGCCACCGCCGCGAGGGCAACAGATACGCAGTATTTT
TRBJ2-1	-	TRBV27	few	CASSFRTYNEQFF	TGTGCCAGCAGTTTCCGAACTTACAATGAGCAGTTCTTC
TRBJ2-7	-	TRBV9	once	CASSALWGPVAFNEQYF	TGTGCCAGCAGCGCCCTGTGGGGGCCGGTTGCCTTTAACGAGCAGTACTTC
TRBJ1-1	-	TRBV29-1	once	CSVNRNTEAFF	TGCAGCGTTAACAGGAACACTGAAGCTTTCTTT
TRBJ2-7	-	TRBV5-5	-	CASSVTGLGSYEQYF	TGTGCCAGCAGCGTGACAGGTCTCGGATCCTACGAGCAGTACTTC
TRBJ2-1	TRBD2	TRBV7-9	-	CASSSPRGGSSYNEQFF	TGTGCCAGCAGCTCCCCCCGGGGGGGGAGCTCCTACAATGAGCAGTTCTTC
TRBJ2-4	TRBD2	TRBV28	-	CASGSGVKNIQYF	TGTGCCAGCGGGAGCGGGGTAAAAAACATTCAGTACTTC
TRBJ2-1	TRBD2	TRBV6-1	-	CASSDVPGLGFNEQFF	TGTGCCAGCAGTGACGTTCCGGGACTAGGCTTCAATGAGCAGTTCTTC
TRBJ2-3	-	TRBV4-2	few	CASSPGGDTQYF	TGTGCCAGCAGCCCCGGGGGAGATACGCAGTATTTT
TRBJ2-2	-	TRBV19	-	CASYDFARELFF	TGTGCCAGTTACGACTTTGCCAGGGAGCTGTTTTTT
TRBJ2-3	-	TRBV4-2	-	CGAGAEDTQYF	TGTGGCGCAGGGGCGGAGGATACGCAGTATTTT
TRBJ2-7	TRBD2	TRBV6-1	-	CASTQSGGAREQYF	TGTGCCAGCACCCAATCCGGGGGGGCTCGCGAGCAGTACTTC
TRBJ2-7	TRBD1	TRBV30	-	CAWTDRTGWEQYF	TGTGCCTGGACCGACAGGACAGGGTGGGAGCAGTACTTC
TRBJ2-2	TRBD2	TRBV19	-	CASCLLAGGTGELFF	TGTGCCAGTTGCCTACTAGCGGGAGGCACCGGGGAGCTGTTTTTT
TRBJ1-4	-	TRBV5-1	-	CASSLGSGRVDEKLFF	TGCGCCAGCAGCTTGGGCTCTGGGCGCGTGGATGAAAAACTGTTTTTT
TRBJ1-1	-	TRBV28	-	CASSLGRARNTEAFF	TGTGCCAGCAGTTTAGGGCGTGCTCGGAACACTGAAGCTTTCTTT
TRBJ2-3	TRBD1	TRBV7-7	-	CASGSGTGITDTQYF	TGTGCCAGCGGATCCGGGACAGGGATCACAGATACGCAGTATTTT
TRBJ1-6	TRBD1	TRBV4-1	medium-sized	CASRPADKLTGLKSPLHF	TGCGCCAGCAGGCCCGCCGACAAATTGACAGGGTTAAAATCACCCCTCCACTTT
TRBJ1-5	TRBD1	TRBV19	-	CASTAPYRGYNQPQHF	TGTGCCAGTACCGCCCCTTACAGGGGATACAATCAGCCCCAGCATTTT
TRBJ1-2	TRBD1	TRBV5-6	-	CASSYGTGTFGYTF	TGTGCCAGCAGCTACGGGACAGGTACTTTTGGCTACACCTTC
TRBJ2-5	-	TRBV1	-	CTSSHRGLAGPPGETQYF	TGCACCAGCAGTCACAGGGGACTAGCGGGTCCTCCGGGGGAGACCCAGTACTTC
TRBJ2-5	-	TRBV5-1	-	CASSRQIQETQYF	TGCGCCAGCAGTCGACAGATCCAAGAGACCCAGTACTTC
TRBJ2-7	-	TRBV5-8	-	CASSLGPHYGHEQYF	TGTGCCAGCAGCTTGGGGCCCCACTATGGCCACGAGCAGTACTTC
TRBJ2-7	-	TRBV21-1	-	CASRTGGFYEQYF	TGTGCCAGCAGGACAGGGGGGTTCTACGAGCAGTACTTC
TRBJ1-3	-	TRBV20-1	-	CSASKAVSGNTIYF	TGCAGTGCTAGTAAAGCCGTCTCTGGAAACACCATATATTTT